This entry lists 9 T cell receptor beta chains sequenced from one sample in a study of CD8+CD57+ T cells in acquired aplastic anemia (dated by TCRdb to the late 2010s). The run used an Illumina HiSeq 2000. Profiling of TCR beta VDJ combinations and CDR3 sequences used genomic DNA as the template. Using fastp at Q25 and MiXCR, TCRdb reprocessed the public reads and kept productive beta chains. Under each unique CDR3 protein, matching rows form one entry showing the most common genes and DNA. Counted in this sample were 400,000 to 450,000 distinct CDR3 sequences; 65% to 75% of them appeared once. The ten largest clones represent 4% of the sample. Specimen: sorted CD4+, CD8+, or CD8+CD57+ T cells (not recorded which) from PBMCs. The receptors here all came from a human donor in good health, serving as a control.

J is TRBJ1-6 and V is TRBV7-2; no firm D call. Trimming cost V 4 bases and J 19 bases, with 17 bases left between them. CDR1 and CDR2 from the germline V gene are SGHTA and FQGNSA. The length of the CDR3 is 12 residues. The CDR3 protein is CASSSNNSPTHF. The CDR3 DNA reads TGTGCCAGCAGCTCCAATAATTCCCCCACACACTTT.

A note on this clonotype: The junction does not match germline at one end; this may be a read error. CDR3 sequence reads: CASSPLQDSGYNF. In DNA form, the CDR3 reads TGTGCCAGCAGCCCCCTTCAGGATTCGGGCTACAACTTC. The V and J genes are TRBV7-4 and TRBJ1-6; D gene ambiguous. This CDR3 region has 13 residues. The germline CDR1 and CDR2 sequences are SGHVT and SQSDAQ.

This clonotype was counted at least ten times. The chain joins TRBV20-1 to TRBJ2-5, with D unresolved. This CDR3 has 15 residues. Trimming removed 0 bases at V and 2 bases at J, with 13 bases between. Germline CDR1 and CDR2: DFQATT and SNEGSKA (reference sequence). CDR3 coding DNA: TGCAGTGCTAGAGATGACACACGGGTGCAAGAGACCCAGTACTTC. This translates into CSARDDTRVQETQYF.

Notes on this clonotype: Here the CDR3 omits its conserved ending phenylalanine or tryptophan, so a read error is the likely source. J is TRBJ1-5 and V is TRBV7-8; D is unresolved. Trimming took 6 bases from V and 9 from J, leaving 12 bases between them. Germline assignment: CDR1 SGHVS and CDR2 FQNEAQ. The CDR3 length is 12 residues. For the CDR3, the DNA is TGTGCCAGCAGTGTAGTGATCCTGCCCCAGCATTAT. Translating gives CASSVVILPQHY.

This clonotype has a handful of counts. This chain connects TRBV6-5 to TRBJ1-2; 9 bases line up with TRBD1. V lost 4 bases to trimming and J lost 4 bases; unmatched junction nucleotides: 16. This CDR3 has 18 residues. Germline V gene data show CDR1 as MNHEY and CDR2 as SVGAGI. Written as DNA, the CDR3 is TGTGCCAGCAGTTCAGCGGGACAGGGAGAAGGTAGTCGCTATGGCTACACCTTC. This codes for CASSSAGQGEGSRYGYTF.

The CDR3 loop reads CASSARGGAWTQYF. DNA for the CDR3: TGTGCCAGCAGCGCAAGGGGGGGCGCTTGGACGCAGTATTTT. The chain couples TRBV7-9 to TRBJ2-3, with D possibly being TRBD2 (7 bases). The germline V gene has CDR1 SEHNR and CDR2 FQNEAQ (reference sequence). V was cut by 5 bases and J by 9 bases, with 18 bases left in between. CDR3 length equals 14 residues.

A note on this clonotype: A junction boundary mismatches the germline segment, possibly from a read error. This sequence joins TRBV10-3 and TRBJ2-3; 8 bases agree with TRBD2. Germline V gene lookup returns CDR1 ENHRY and CDR2 SYGVKD. There are 18 residues in the CDR3. CDR3: CASSGFTLTSAGGTTQYF. For the CDR3, the DNA is TGTGCCAGCAGTGGATTCACTCTGACTAGCGCGGGGGGAACTACGCAGTATTTT.

DNA of the CDR3: TGCAGTGCTAGTGGCGATGGCGGGGGGGACACCGGGGAGCTGTTTTTT. It specifies CSASGDGGGDTGELFF. The J gene is TRBJ2-2, the V gene TRBV20-1; 9 bases align to TRBD2. CDR1 DFQATT and CDR2 SNEGSKA come from the germline V gene (reference sequence). This CDR3 spans 16 amino acids. V gave up 3 bases and J gave up 3 bases; unmatched junction bases: 8.

This clonotype was seen at least ten times. This sequence joins TRBV6-6 and TRBJ1-1; D gene unclear. The ends were cut back, 0 bases at V and 1 base at J, with 6 bases in the middle. The germline V gene encodes CDR1 MNHNY and CDR2 SVGAGI (reference sequence). CDR3 size: 14 residues. The CDR3 nucleotides read TGTGCCAGCAGTTACTCGAGGCAGAACACTGAAGCTTTCTTT. Residues: CASSYSRQNTEAFF.